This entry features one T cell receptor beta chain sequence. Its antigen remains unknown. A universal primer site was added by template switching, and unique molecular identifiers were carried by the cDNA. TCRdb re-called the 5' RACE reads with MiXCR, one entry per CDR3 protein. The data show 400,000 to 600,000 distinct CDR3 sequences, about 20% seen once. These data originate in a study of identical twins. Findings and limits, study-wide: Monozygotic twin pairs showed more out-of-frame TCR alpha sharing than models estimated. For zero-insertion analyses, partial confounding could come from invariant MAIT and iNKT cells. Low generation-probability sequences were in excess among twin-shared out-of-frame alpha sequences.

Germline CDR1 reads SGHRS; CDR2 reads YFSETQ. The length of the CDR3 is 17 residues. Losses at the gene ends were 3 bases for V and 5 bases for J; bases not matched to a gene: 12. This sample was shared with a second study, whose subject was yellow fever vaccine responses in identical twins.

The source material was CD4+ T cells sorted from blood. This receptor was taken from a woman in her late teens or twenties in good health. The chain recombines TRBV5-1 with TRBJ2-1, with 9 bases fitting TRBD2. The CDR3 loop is CASSWALGGRAHNEQFF. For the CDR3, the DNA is TGCGCCAGCAGCTGGGCCCTGGGCGGGAGGGCCCACAATGAGCAGTTCTTC.